This entry features one T cell receptor (beta chain) sequence. As originally analysed: Reference gene primer amplification yielded estimated nucleated cell counts. The method was immunoSEQ multiplex PCR; TCRdb's version includes in-frame clones alone and lacks a portion of them. V, J and clone size derive from that table, while D and trimming were established from the DNA sequence. The sample yields 60,000 to 75,000 clones, roughly 86% seen once. This record comes from a study of blood T cell repertoires in COVID-19. Study information: From the United States, Italy and Spain came samples of acute and convalescent COVID-19. T cells, B-cell-depleted T cells, or PBMCs supplied cDNA or gDNA.

The V gene end was trimmed by 4 bases and the J gene end by 0 bases; junction bases not matched to a gene: 5. Germline V lookup: CDR1 MGHDK, CDR2 SYGVNS. The CDR3 is 16 residues long. Sample: peripheral blood. The TCR sequence derives from a woman aged 55-70 years with acute or convalescent COVID-19. The rearrangement joins TRBV25-1 to TRBJ2-2, with 7 nucleotides matching TRBD1. CDR3 protein: CASSVPGTANTGELFF. The CDR3 region has the DNA TGTGCCAGCAGTGTCCCCGGGACAGCGAACACCGGGGAGCTGTTTTTT.